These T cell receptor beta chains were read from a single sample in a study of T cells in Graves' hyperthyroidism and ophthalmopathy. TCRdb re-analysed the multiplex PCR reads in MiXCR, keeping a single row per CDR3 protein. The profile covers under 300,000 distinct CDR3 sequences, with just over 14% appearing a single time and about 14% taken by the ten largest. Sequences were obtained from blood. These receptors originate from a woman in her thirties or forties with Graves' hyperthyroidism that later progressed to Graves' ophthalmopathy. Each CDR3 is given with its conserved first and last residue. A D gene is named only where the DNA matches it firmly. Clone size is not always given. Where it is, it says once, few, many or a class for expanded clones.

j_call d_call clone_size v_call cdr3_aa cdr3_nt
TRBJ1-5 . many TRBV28 CASSGGEGNQPQHF TGTGCCAGCAGTGGAGGGGAGGGGAATCAGCCCCAGCATTTT
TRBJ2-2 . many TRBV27 CASSLGPGAFNTGELFF TGTGCCAGCAGTTTAGGTCCAGGGGCCTTCAACACCGGGGAGCTGTTTTTT
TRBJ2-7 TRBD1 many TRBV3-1 CASSGTGAYEQYF TGTGCCAGTTCCGGGACAGGGGCCTACGAGCAGTACTTC
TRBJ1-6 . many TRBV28 CASSRGLRPLHF TGTGCCAGCAGTCGAGGTCTTCGCCCCCTCCACTTT
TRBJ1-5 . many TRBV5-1 CASSFRGEQPQHF TGCGCCAGCAGCTTTAGAGGGGAACAGCCCCAGCATTTT
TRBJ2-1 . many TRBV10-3 CAITPSGGGPQFF TGTGCCATCACCCCTAGTGGTGGAGGACCACAGTTCTTC
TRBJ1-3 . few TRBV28 CASSLELTTGNTIYF TGTGCCAGCAGCCTAGAACTTACTACTGGAAACACCATATATTTT
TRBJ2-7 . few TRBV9 CASSVGAGTYEQYF TGTGCCAGCAGCGTTGGTGCCGGCACCTACGAGCAGTACTTC
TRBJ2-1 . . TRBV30 CAWRGGIDNEQFF TGTGCCTGGAGAGGCGGGATCGACAATGAGCAGTTCTTC
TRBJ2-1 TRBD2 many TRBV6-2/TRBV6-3 CASSKASGGIREQFF TGTGCCAGCAGTAAAGCTAGCGGGGGGATTCGGGAGCAGTTCTTC
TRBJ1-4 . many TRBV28 CASSWGREKLFF TGTGCCAGCAGTTGGGGACGAGAAAAACTGTTTTTT
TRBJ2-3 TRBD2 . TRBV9 CASSARAATVAGPTSTDTQYF TGTGCCAGCAGCGCCCGAGCCGCGACAGTAGCGGGGCCAACTAGCACAGATACGCAGTATTTT
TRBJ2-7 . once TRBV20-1 CSARDVGREQYF TGCAGTGCTAGAGATGTGGGGCGGGAGCAGTACTTC
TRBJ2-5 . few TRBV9 CASSVEGHRKETQYF TGTGCCAGCAGCGTCGAGGGGCACAGGAAGGAGACCCAGTACTTC
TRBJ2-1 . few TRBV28 CASSLTGEQFF TGTGCCAGCAGTCTCACCGGTGAGCAGTTCTTC
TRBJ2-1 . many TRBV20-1 CSAKPGLPYNEQFF TGCAGTGCCAAACCGGGACTTCCTTACAATGAGCAGTTCTTC
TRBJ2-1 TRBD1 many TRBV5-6 CASSSGLTGERDEQFF TGTGCCAGCAGCTCCGGATTGACAGGGGAGAGGGATGAGCAGTTCTTC
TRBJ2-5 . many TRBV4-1 CASSQDRWPQETQYF TGCGCCAGCAGCCAAGATCGGTGGCCTCAAGAGACCCAGTACTTC
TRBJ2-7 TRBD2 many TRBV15 CATSEGTSGSYEQYF TGTGCCACCAGCGAAGGGACTAGCGGGAGCTACGAGCAGTACTTC
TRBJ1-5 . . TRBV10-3 CAISGDRSNQPQHF TGTGCCATCAGTGGAGACCGAAGCAATCAGCCCCAGCATTTT
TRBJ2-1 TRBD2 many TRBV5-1 CASRRLAPSLGNEQFF TGCGCCAGCAGAAGACTAGCCCCATCGTTGGGCAATGAGCAGTTCTTC
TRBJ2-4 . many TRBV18 CASSAGVKNIQYF TGTGCCAGCTCCGCAGGGGTGAAAAACATTCAGTACTTC
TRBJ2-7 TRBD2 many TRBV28 CASAQAGGAYEQYF TGTGCCAGCGCCCAAGCGGGAGGCGCCTACGAGCAGTACTTC
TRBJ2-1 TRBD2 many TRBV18 CASSPTSGSDSYNEQFF TGTGCCAGCTCACCGACTAGCGGGAGCGATTCCTACAATGAGCAGTTCTTC
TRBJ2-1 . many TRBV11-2 CASSLWDTRLYNEQFF TGTGCCAGCAGCCTATGGGACACCCGCCTTTACAATGAGCAGTTCTTC
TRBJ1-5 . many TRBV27 CASSFKSGLPQHF TGTGCCAGCAGTTTTAAATCGGGTCTTCCCCAGCATTTT
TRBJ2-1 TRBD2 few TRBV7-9 CASSSRQIGTSEEFF TGTGCCAGCAGCTCGAGGCAGATAGGGACTAGCGAAGAGTTCTTC
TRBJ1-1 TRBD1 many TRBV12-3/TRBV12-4 CASSTPTGGKPEAFF TGTGCCAGCAGTACCCCGACAGGGGGGAAGCCTGAAGCTTTCTTT
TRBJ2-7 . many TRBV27 CASSSLLSSYEQYF TGTGCCAGCAGTTCCTTACTGAGCTCCTACGAGCAGTACTTC
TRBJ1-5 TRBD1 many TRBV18 CASSRTGGINQPQHF TGTGCCAGCTCACGGACAGGGGGTATCAATCAGCCCCAGCATTTT
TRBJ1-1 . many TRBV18 CASSPSEAREAFF TGTGCCAGCTCACCGTCGGAGGCGAGAGAAGCTTTCTTT
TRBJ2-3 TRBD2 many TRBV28 CASSPGLPADTQYF TGTGCCAGCAGTCCGGGACTACCCGCAGATACGCAGTATTTT
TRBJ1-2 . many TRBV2 CASSPERDYGYTF TGTGCCAGCAGCCCAGAGAGGGACTATGGCTACACCTTC
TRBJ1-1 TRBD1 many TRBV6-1 CASSEGQSMNTEAFF TGTGCCAGCAGTGAGGGACAGAGCATGAACACTGAAGCTTTCTTT
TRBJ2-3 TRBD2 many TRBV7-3 CASSLHTGGRDTQYF TGTGCCAGCAGCTTACATACGGGAGGCAGAGATACGCAGTATTTT
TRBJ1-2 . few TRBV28 CASSLEGLAYAPGYTF TGTGCCAGCAGTTTAGAGGGATTGGCCTACGCTCCCGGCTACACCTTC
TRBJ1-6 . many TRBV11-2 CASSLAVNNKNSPLHF TGTGCCAGCAGCTTAGCCGTTAACAACAAAAATTCACCCCTCCACTTT